Presented here are 29 T cell receptor beta chains from one specimen sequenced in a study of blood T cell repertoires in COVID-19 (dated by TCRdb to 2018 to 2020). The library was made by the immunoSEQ multiplex PCR assay. TCRdb retrieved this table from immuneACCESS and kept in-frame rearrangements only. Not all clones are present; in checked studies, unresolved V genes account for under half, and no reason is known for the remainder. For this sample the table gives roughly 250,000 clones, of which 80% to 90% were detected only once. Around 2% of the sample goes to the ten largest clones. Sample: PBMCs or T cells enriched from blood (not recorded which). These receptors all come from a woman between 45 and 65 years old who had recovered from COVID-19.

Points on this clone: A junction end diverges from the germline sequence, so it may reflect a read error. The rearrangement uses TRBV7-8 and TRBJ2-2; 7 bases line up with TRBD1. The CDR3 is 17 residues long. Looked up from germline, CDR1 is SGHVS and CDR2 is FQNEAQ. This CDR3 reads CASSLDRAAANTGELFF. In DNA form, the CDR3 reads TGTGCCAGCAGTTTAGACAGGGCCGCCGCGAACACCGGGGAGCTGTTTTTT.

V gene TRBV9 combines with J gene TRBJ2-1; 8 nucleotides line up with TRBD1. This CDR3 comprises 14 residues. The germline CDR1 and CDR2 sequences are SGDLS and YYNGEE. Losses at the gene ends were 3 bases for V and 9 bases for J; bases not matched to a gene: 8. The CDR3: CASSAGQGLGEQFF. CDR3 DNA sequence: TGTGCCAGCAGCGCAGGACAGGGTCTGGGTGAGCAGTTCTTC.

This clone turned up a few times. The rearrangement joins TRBV28 to TRBJ2-1, with D tentatively TRBD1 (7 bases). Looked up from germline, CDR1 is MDHEN and CDR2 is SYDVKM. V was trimmed by 8 bases and J by 8 bases, leaving 13 bases between them. The CDR3 runs 12 residues. The CDR3 is CASRTGEDEQFF. The CDR3 DNA sequence: TGTGCCAGCCGAACAGGGGAGGATGAGCAGTTCTTC.

The J gene is TRBJ2-3, the V gene TRBV18, with D perhaps TRBD2 (6 bases). The V gene lost 4 bases and the J gene lost 0 bases, with 8 bases spanning the gap. This CDR3 is built from 14 residues. CDR1 and CDR2 (germline): KGHSH, LQKENI. The chain's CDR3 is CASSLAASTDTQYF. Here the CDR3 DNA reads TGTGCCAGCTCACTAGCGGCTAGCACAGATACGCAGTATTTT.

The chain is built from TRBV11-2 and TRBJ2-1; the match to TRBD2 covers 7 bases. Germline V lookup: CDR1 SGHAT, CDR2 FQNNGV. V gave up 1 base and J gave up 4 bases; unmatched junction bases: 4. CDR3 length: 15 amino acids. The CDR3 is CASSLGSGSYNEQFF. CDR3 DNA sequence: TGTGCCAGCAGCTTAGGTAGCGGGTCGTACAATGAGCAGTTCTTC.

This sequence joins TRBV5-1 and TRBJ2-3, with D perhaps TRBD2 (6 bases). Trimming left V 0 bases short and J 2 bases short, with 10 bases between. Germline V gene data show CDR1 as SGHRS and CDR2 as YFSETQ. CDR3 size: 15 residues. The CDR3 DNA follows: TGCGCCAGCAGCTTGGGATGGGGGGACACAGATACGCAGTATTTT. Encoded protein: CASSLGWGDTDTQYF. The entire variable domain, with the rest obtained from reference TRBV5-1 and TRBJ2-3, is as follows: KAGVTQTPRYLIKTRGQQVTLSCSPISGHRSVSWYQQTPGQGLQFLFEYFSETQRNKGNFPGRFSGRQFSNSRSEMNVSTLELGDSALYLCASSLGWGDTDTQYFGPGTRLTVL.

This clone was seen just once. V usage is TRBV7-3 and J usage is TRBJ2-4, with D possibly matching TRBD2 (5 bases). V was trimmed by 4 bases and J by 7 bases, leaving 11 bases between them. The CDR3 runs 13 residues. Germline CDR1 is SGHTA and CDR2 is FQGTGA. The CDR3 sequence is CASSSGFGNIQYF. In nucleotides, the CDR3 is TGTGCCAGCAGCTCGGGGTTTGGGAACATTCAGTACTTC.

The chain uses TRBV4-2 and TRBJ1-1; D is possibly TRBD1 (5 bases). V shed 0 bases and J shed 0 bases, with 8 bases lying between them. The CDR3 totals 15 residues. In germline, CDR1 is LGHNA, CDR2 YNFKEQ. The CDR3 sequence: CASSQDPGLNTEAFF. CDR3 nucleotides: TGTGCCAGCAGCCAAGATCCAGGGCTGAACACTGAAGCTTTCTTT.

This clone was counted a few times. The chain carries TRBV13 and TRBJ2-1; 7 positions agree with TRBD2. Germline trimming cut 0 bases from V and 6 bases from J; bases unmatched to any gene: 8. Per germline, CDR1 PRHDT and CDR2 FYEKMQ (reference sequence). The CDR3 has 16 amino acids. CDR3 in amino acids: CASSLGLAGVRNEQFF. DNA of the CDR3: TGTGCCAGCAGCTTAGGCCTGGCGGGAGTCCGCAATGAGCAGTTCTTC.

This sequence joins TRBV28 and TRBJ1-3; 7 bases are shared with TRBD1. The V and J ends lost 7 bases and 3 bases, in that order; junction bases with no gene match: 15. The CDR3 is made up of 17 amino acids. Germline V gives CDR1 MDHEN, CDR2 SYDVKM. Here the CDR3 DNA reads TGTGCCAGCACCCCCGCCCAGGGGGTAATGGGTGGAAACACCATATATTTT. It yields the protein CASTPAQGVMGGNTIYF.

V gene TRBV5-1 combines with J gene TRBJ1-1; tentatively, D is TRBD1 (5 bases). This CDR3 comprises 13 residues. V lost 3 bases and J lost 8, with 14 bases in between. Germline CDR1 SGHRS, CDR2 YFSETQ. The CDR3 region has the DNA TGCGCCAGCAGCTGGCCGGGGGTATCGGAAGCTTTCTTT. Amino acid sequence: CASSWPGVSEAFF.

This rearrangement joins TRBV3-1 (or the pseudogene TRBV3-2) to TRBJ1-2; 9 bases match TRBD1. The CDR3 contains 16 residues. From germline, CDR1 is LGHDT and CDR2 YNNKEL (reference sequence). V was clipped by 4 bases and J by 6 bases; unmatched bases: 12. DNA for the CDR3: TGTGCCAGCAGCCGCTGGGACAGGGAACATTACGATGGCTACACCTTC. It translates to CASSRWDREHYDGYTF.

This clone showed up just once. This chain connects TRBV14 to TRBJ2-2; 7 positions agree with TRBD2. The CDR3 covers 18 residues. Germline CDR1 is SGHDN and CDR2 is FVKESK. V trimming: 1 base; J trimming: 0 bases; junction bases outside the gene matches: 8. As DNA, the CDR3 is TGTGCCAGCAGCCAAGCCATTAGTGGACTAGCGAACACCGGGGAGCTGTTTTTT. Its protein product is CASSQAISGLANTGELFF.

The chain is built from TRBV19 and TRBJ1-5; 9 bases line up with TRBD1. Germline values: CDR1 LNHDA, CDR2 SQIVND (reference sequence). This CDR3 region has 17 residues. With V trimmed by 7 bases and J by 1 base, 11 bases remained unmatched. The CDR3 DNA reads TGTGCCAGTACCCCAATACAGGGGGCGCCGAGCAATCAGCCCCAGCATTTT. Translating gives CASTPIQGAPSNQPQHF.

The rearrangement uses TRBV7-9 and TRBJ2-5, with 7 bases matching TRBD1. V was clipped by 3 bases and J by 1 base; unmatched bases: 5. CDR1 and CDR2 from the germline V gene are SEHNR and FQNEAQ (reference sequence). The CDR3 totals 15 residues. CDR3 bases: TGTGCCAGCAGCTTCTCACGGGACAGCCAAGAGACCCAGTACTTC. Its protein product is CASSFSRDSQETQYF.

The rearrangement links TRBV23-1 to TRBJ1-5; D is unclear. TRBV23-1 is reported as an ORF; its role is uncertain. This CDR3 spans 13 amino acids. Deletions cut 10 bases from V and 3 bases from J, with 13 bases between. In nucleotides, the CDR3 is TGCGCCAACACTAGGACGGTCAATCAGCCCCAGCATTTT. Encoded protein: CANTRTVNQPQHF.

This clone was counted a few times. The chain uses TRBV28 and TRBJ2-5; a weak D match, TRBD1 (5 bases). Deletions cut 4 bases from V and 2 bases from J, with 8 bases between. This CDR3 has 13 amino acids. From germline, CDR1 is MDHEN and CDR2 SYDVKM. The CDR3 region has the DNA TGTGCCAGCAGTTCAGGGAATCAAGAGACCCAGTACTTC. Its protein is CASSSGNQETQYF.

This chain uses TRBV15 with TRBJ1-5; D possibly corresponds to TRBD1 (6 bases). CDR3 length equals 17 residues. CDR1 is LNHNV and CDR2 is YYDKDF in the germline V gene (reference sequence). V was cut by 4 bases and J by 3 bases, with 19 bases left in between. CDR3 sequence reads: CATSKGGWGPFNQPQHF. CDR3 coding DNA: TGTGCCACCAGCAAAGGGGGATGGGGCCCCTTCAATCAGCCCCAGCATTTT.

The chain combines TRBV6-1 with TRBJ1-6; D perhaps matches TRBD1 (6 bases). CDR1 and CDR2 from the germline V gene are MNHNS and SASEGT. CDR3 size: 14 residues. Trimming left V 2 bases short and J 9 bases short, with 11 bases between. In DNA form, the CDR3 reads TGTGCCAGCAGTGAAACCAGGGGTGGTTCACCCCTCCACTTT. Protein: CASSETRGGSPLHF.

The chain couples TRBV27 to TRBJ2-1, with 11 bases identical to TRBD2. Germline V gene data show CDR1 as MNHEY and CDR2 as SMNVEV (reference sequence). The V segment lost 6 bases and the J segment 5 bases; nucleotides outside the gene matches: 6. This CDR3 region has 15 residues. Here the CDR3 reads CASRRGLAVDNEQFF. The CDR3 region has the DNA TGTGCCAGCAGAAGGGGACTAGCGGTTGACAATGAGCAGTTCTTC.

CDR3 in amino acids: CASSSRLAGADEQYF. For the CDR3, the DNA is TGCGCCAGCAGCTCACGACTAGCGGGAGCTGACGAGCAGTACTTC. The chain couples TRBV4-1 to TRBJ2-7; 12 nucleotides match TRBD2. Losses at the gene ends were 5 bases for V and 5 bases for J; bases not matched to a gene: 7. This CDR3 contains 15 residues. Germline CDR1 reads MGHRA; CDR2 reads YSYEKL.

The rearrangement uses TRBV3-1 (or the pseudogene TRBV3-2) and TRBJ1-6; D perhaps matches TRBD1 (6 bases). The CDR3 length is 15 residues. Trimming removed 8 bases at V and 5 bases at J, with 16 bases between. Germline V gene sequence: CDR1 LGHDT, CDR2 YNNKEL (reference sequence). CDR3 residues: CASSYGTLNNSPLHF. CDR3 nucleotide sequence: TGTGCCAGCTCCTACGGGACACTGAATAATTCACCCCTCCACTTT.

This chain uses TRBV27 with TRBJ1-5, with TRBD1 matching over 7 bases. CDR3 length equals 16 residues. Germline CDR1 reads MNHEY; CDR2 reads SMNVEV (reference sequence). J was trimmed by 0 bases and V by 5 bases; bases with no gene match: 7. CDR3 bases: TGTGCCAGCAGTCCCCAGGGGGAATATAGCAATCAGCCCCAGCATTTT. Encoded protein: CASSPQGEYSNQPQHF.

The gene calls are TRBV12-3 or TRBV12-4 and TRBJ1-4; D remains ambiguous. The CDR3 consists of 11 residues. The V end was cut by 3 bases, the J end by 7 bases, with 3 bases between. CDR3 DNA sequence: TGTGCCAGCAGTTTCTTTGAAAAACTGTTTTTT. Translated: CASSFFEKLFF.

The V and J genes are TRBV28 and TRBJ2-2; TRBD2 is a possible D gene (5 bases). Trimming took 3 bases from V and 1 from J, leaving 9 bases between them. Germline V gene data show CDR1 as MDHEN and CDR2 as SYDVKM. CDR3 length: 15 residues. The CDR3 here is CASSFGAVNTGELFF. As DNA, the CDR3 is TGTGCCAGCAGTTTTGGAGCGGTGAACACCGGGGAGCTGTTTTTT. The whole variable domain, filled in from reference TRBV28 and TRBJ2-2, reads DVKVTQSSRYLVKRTGEKVFLECVQDMDHENMFWYRQDPGLGLRLIYFSYDVKMKEKGDIPEGYSVSREKKERFSLILESASTNQTSMYLCASSFGAVNTGELFFGEGSRLTVL.

This clone was observed a handful of times. The rearrangement joins TRBV5-1 to TRBJ2-5, with no clear D. Germline-derived CDR1 and CDR2 are SGHRS and YFSETQ. This CDR3 comprises 16 residues. With 3 bases removed from V and 1 base from J, the gap between germline ends came to 16 bases. The CDR3 sequence: CASSSWPPATQETQYF. Written as DNA, the CDR3 is TGCGCCAGCAGCTCCTGGCCCCCTGCCACCCAAGAGACCCAGTACTTC.

This chain joins TRBV5-1 and TRBJ1-6; 10 positions match TRBD1. The trim removed 4 bases at V and 3 bases at J, leaving 7 bases unmatched. Germline V gene data show CDR1 as SGHRS and CDR2 as YFSETQ. The CDR3 sequence is 17 residues long. The CDR3 DNA reads as TGCGCCAGCAGCCTAGGACAGGGGGACCTCTATAATTCACCCCTCCACTTT. Translated: CASSLGQGDLYNSPLHF.

This clone came up once. The chain is built from TRBV27 and TRBJ1-5; TRBD1 is a possible D gene (6 bases). V shed 1 base and J shed 3 bases, with 13 bases lying between them. CDR3 size: 16 residues. Germline V lookup: CDR1 MNHEY, CDR2 SMNVEV (reference sequence). In DNA form, the CDR3 reads TGTGCCAGCAGTTTATTCGGACAGATGATCAATCAGCCCCAGCATTTT. This codes for CASSLFGQMINQPQHF.

This chain uses TRBV5-1 with TRBJ2-7, with 9 bases fitting TRBD2. Germline V gives CDR1 SGHRS, CDR2 YFSETQ. The CDR3 consists of 15 residues. The trim removed 3 bases at V and 6 bases at J, leaving 10 bases unmatched. CDR3 sequence: CASSSPVAGEGEQYF. The CDR3 nucleotides are TGCGCCAGCAGCTCCCCCGTAGCGGGAGAAGGCGAGCAGTACTTC.